One T cell receptor (beta chain) is described in this entry. This sample was included in a study of blood T cell repertoires in COVID-19. The CDR3 has 16 amino acids. Germline V CDR1 and CDR2: SGHNT, YYREEE (reference sequence). V lost 0 bases to trimming and J lost 6 bases, with 15 bases between them. Some clones are missing from TCRdb's copy, which holds only in-frame ones; the method was immunoSEQ multiplex PCR. The table lists about 230,000 clones, just over 85% of them singletons. Sequenced material: peripheral blood. V gene TRBV5-4 combines with J gene TRBJ1-4; D not resolved. The receptor was isolated from a man aged 50 or older with COVID-19, enrolled during active disease. The CDR3 nucleotides are TGTGCCAGCAGCTTGGGAGGTCTGCGTCGGGATGAAAAACTGTTTTTT. Amino acids: CASSLGGLRRDEKLFF.